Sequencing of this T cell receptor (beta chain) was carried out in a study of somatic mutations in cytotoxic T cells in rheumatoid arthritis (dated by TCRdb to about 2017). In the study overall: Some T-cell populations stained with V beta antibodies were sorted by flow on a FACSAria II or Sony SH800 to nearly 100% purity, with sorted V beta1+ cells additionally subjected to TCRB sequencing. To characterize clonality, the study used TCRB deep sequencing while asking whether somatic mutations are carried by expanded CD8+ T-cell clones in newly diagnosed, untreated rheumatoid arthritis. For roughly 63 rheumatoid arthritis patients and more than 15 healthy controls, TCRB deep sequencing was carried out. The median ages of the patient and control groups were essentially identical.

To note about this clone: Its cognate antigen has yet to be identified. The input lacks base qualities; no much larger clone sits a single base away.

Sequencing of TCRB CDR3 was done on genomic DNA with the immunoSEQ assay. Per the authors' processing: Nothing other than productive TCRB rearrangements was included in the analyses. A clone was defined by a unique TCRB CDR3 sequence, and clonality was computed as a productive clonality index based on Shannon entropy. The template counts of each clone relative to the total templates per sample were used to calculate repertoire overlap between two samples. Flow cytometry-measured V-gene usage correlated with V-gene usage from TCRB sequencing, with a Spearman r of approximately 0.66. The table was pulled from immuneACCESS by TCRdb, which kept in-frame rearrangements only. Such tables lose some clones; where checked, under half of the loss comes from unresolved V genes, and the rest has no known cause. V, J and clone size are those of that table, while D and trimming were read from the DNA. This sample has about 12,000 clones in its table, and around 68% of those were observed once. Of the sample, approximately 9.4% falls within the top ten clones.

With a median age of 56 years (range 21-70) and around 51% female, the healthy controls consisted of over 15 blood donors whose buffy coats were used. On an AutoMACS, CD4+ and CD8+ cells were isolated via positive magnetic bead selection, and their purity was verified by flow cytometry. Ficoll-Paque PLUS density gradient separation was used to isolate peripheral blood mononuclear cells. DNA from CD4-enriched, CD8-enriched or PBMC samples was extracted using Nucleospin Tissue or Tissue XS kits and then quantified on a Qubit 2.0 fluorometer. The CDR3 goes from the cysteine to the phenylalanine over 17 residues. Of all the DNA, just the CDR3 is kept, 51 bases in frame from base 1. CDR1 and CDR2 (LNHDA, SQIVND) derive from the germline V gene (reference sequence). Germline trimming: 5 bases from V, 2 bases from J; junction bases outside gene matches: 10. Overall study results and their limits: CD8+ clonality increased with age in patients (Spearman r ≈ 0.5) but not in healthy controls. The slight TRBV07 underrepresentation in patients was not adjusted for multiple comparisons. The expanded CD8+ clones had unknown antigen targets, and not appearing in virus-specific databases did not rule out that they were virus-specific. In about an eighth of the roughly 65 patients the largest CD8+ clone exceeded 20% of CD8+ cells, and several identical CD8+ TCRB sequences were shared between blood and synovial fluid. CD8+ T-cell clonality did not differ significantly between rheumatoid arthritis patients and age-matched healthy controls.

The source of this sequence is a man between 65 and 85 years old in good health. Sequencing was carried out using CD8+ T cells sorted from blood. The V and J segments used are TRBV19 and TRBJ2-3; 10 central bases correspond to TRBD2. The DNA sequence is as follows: TGTGCCAGTAGTCCCACCTTTGGACTAGCGGCCACAGATACGCAGTATTTT. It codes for CASSPTFGLAATDTQYF.